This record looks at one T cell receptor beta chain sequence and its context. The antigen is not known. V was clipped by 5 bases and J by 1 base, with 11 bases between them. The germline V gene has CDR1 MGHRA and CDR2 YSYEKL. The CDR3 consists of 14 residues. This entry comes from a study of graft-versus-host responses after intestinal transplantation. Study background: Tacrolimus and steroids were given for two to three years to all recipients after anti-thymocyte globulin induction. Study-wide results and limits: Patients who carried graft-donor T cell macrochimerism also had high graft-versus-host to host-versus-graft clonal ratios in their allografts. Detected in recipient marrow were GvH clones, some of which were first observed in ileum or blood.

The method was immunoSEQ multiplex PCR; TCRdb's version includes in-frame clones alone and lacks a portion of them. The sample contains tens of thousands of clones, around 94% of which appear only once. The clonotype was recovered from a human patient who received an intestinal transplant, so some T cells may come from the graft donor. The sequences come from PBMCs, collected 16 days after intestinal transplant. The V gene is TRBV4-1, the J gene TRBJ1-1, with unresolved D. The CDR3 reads CASSKKLGNTEAFF. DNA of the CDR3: TGCGCCAGCAGCAAAAAATTGGGGAACACTGAAGCTTTCTTT.